In its sample, the clone carrying this T cell receptor beta chain was seen a few times. Its antigen is unidentified. A single record per CDR3 protein comes from TCRdb applying MiXCR to the 5' RACE reads. The table shows hundreds of thousands of distinct CDR3 sequences, with about 20% occurring only once. The CDR3 spans 14 residues. The germline V gene encodes CDR1 SQVTM and CDR2 ANQGSEA. V was pared by 8 bases and J by 0 bases, with 7 bases of the junction left unmatched. The entry originates in a study of identical twins. Study observations and caveats: High-abundance cord blood beta clonotypes had fewer insertions; memory repertoires showed none.

The same sample was also used in a study of T cells expressing NK-cell markers. That report adds: In sorted CD3+CD56+NKG2C+, CD3+CD56+NKG2C- and CD3+CD56-NKG2C+ T cells, TCR beta repertoires were obtained. Dominant NKG2C+ clonotypes made up about 1.0-8% of CD8+ T cells in several donors.

This TCR was recovered from a woman under 30 in good health. V gene TRBV29-1 combines with J gene TRBJ2-3; TRBD1 matches 8 bases. The sample comprised PBMCs. The CDR3, as DNA: TGCAGCATCTTTGACAGGGGTAGCACAGATACGCAGTATTTT. It is translated as CSIFDRGSTDTQYF.